The 26 T cell receptor beta chains presented below share a single source sample, sequenced in a study of T cell changes during pregnancy in multiple sclerosis. Here immunoSEQ multiplex PCR was the method, and the copy in TCRdb shows in-frame clones only, minus some. The table lists more than 45,000 clones, approximately 88% of them singletons. The input for sequencing was CD4+ T cells from peripheral blood mononuclear cells, taken in the second trimester of pregnancy. All receptors come from a female donor with multiple sclerosis, enrolled in a pregnancy study.

The gene calls are TRBV10-3 and TRBJ2-5; the D is unclear. This CDR3 is 12 amino acids long. The V end lost 3 bases, the J end lost 1 base, and 3 bases lay between the germline ends. CDR1 is ENHRY and CDR2 is SYGVKD in the germline V gene. The CDR3: CAISELQETQYF. The DNA for the CDR3 is TGTGCCATCAGTGAACTCCAAGAGACCCAGTACTTC.

The V gene is TRBV27, the J gene TRBJ2-3; 11 nucleotides line up with TRBD2. Germline loops: CDR1 MNHEY, CDR2 SMNVEV (reference sequence). Losses at the gene ends were 4 bases for V and 4 bases for J; bases not matched to a gene: 13. The CDR3 is 18 residues long. The CDR3: CASSSPTLAGAVADTQYF. CDR3 DNA: TGTGCCAGCAGTTCCCCAACACTAGCGGGAGCCGTCGCAGATACGCAGTATTTT.

This chain links TRBV5-1 with TRBJ2-2; weak D call: TRBD1 (6 bases). This CDR3 has 14 residues. The V and J ends lost 0 bases and 4 bases respectively, with 7 bases between them. Germline V gene sequence: CDR1 SGHRS, CDR2 YFSETQ. The CDR3 DNA is TGCGCCAGCAGCTTGGGACAGGTCACCGGGGAGCTGTTTTTT. It specifies CASSLGQVTGELFF.

The V call is TRBV6-7, the J call TRBJ2-2; TRBD2 might be the D (6 bases). TRBV6-7 is an open reading frame, and its role is uncertain. The CDR3 extends over 18 amino acids. With 4 bases removed from V and 4 bases from J, the gap between germline ends came to 22 bases. Here the CDR3 reads CASSFPRDSVVGTGELFF. In nucleotides, the CDR3 is TGTGCCAGCAGTTTCCCCCGGGACTCCGTCGTTGGCACCGGGGAGCTGTTTTTT.

The J gene is TRBJ1-1, the V gene TRBV18; possible D gene TRBD1, 5 bases. Germline CDR1 is KGHSH and CDR2 is LQKENI. V gave up 0 bases and J gave up 4 bases, with 9 bases separating them. CDR3 length: 14 residues. CDR3 protein: CASSPPDRGTEAFF. CDR3 sequence (DNA): TGTGCCAGCTCACCACCCGACAGAGGCACTGAAGCTTTCTTT. Variable domain in full (rest from reference TRBV18 and TRBJ1-1): NAGVMQNPRHLVRRRGQEARLRCSPMKGHSHVYWYRQLPEEGLKFMVYLQKENIIDESGMPKERFSAEFPKEGPSILRIQQVVRGDSAAYFCASSPPDRGTEAFFGQGTRLTVV.

This chain links TRBV21-1 with TRBJ2-7; the table gives TRBD2 as D, unverified against the DNA. TRBV21-1 is labeled a pseudogene. The CDR3 consists of 16 residues. CDR3 nucleotides: TGTGCCAGCAGCAAAGCCCTGGCGGGGGCCTTCCGAGAGCAGTACTTC. Amino acid sequence: CASSKALAGAFREQYF.

The rearrangement uses TRBV12-5 and TRBJ1-1; TRBD1 is a possible D gene (6 bases). The V end was cut by 1 base, the J end by 0 bases, with 15 bases between. Germline V gene data show CDR1 as LGHNT and CDR2 as FRNRAP. This CDR3 has 17 amino acids. In nucleotides, the CDR3 is TGTGCTAGTGGTTTGGGAACAGGGCGCGACATGAACACTGAAGCTTTCTTT. Translated, it gives CASGLGTGRDMNTEAFF.

This clone has just one count. Other DNA sequences in the sample encode the same CDR3. The chain carries TRBV2 and TRBJ2-1, with TRBD2 identical over 7 bases. The CDR3 length is 14 residues. V shed 6 bases, J shed 1 base, and the junction held 3 bases outside the gene matches. Germline V gives CDR1 SNHLY, CDR2 FYNNEI. The CDR3 region has the DNA TGTGCCAGCAGAGGGGACTATTCCTACAATGAGCAGTTCTTC. It codes for CASRGDYSYNEQFF.

V is TRBV2 and J is TRBJ2-5; maybe TRBD2 (7 bases). Per germline, CDR1 SNHLY and CDR2 FYNNEI. The CDR3 consists of 15 residues. V gave up 5 bases and J gave up 5 bases, with 18 bases separating them. The CDR3 sequence: CASSFQPGGGETQYF. The CDR3 bases are TGTGCCAGCAGTTTCCAACCGGGGGGCGGGGAGACCCAGTACTTC. The full variable domain, its missing parts supplied by reference TRBV2 and TRBJ2-5, is EPEVTQTPSHQVTQMGQEVILRCVPISNHLYFYWYRQILGQKVEFLVSFYNNEISEKSEIFDDQFSVERPDGSNFTLKIRSTKLEDSAMYFCASSFQPGGGETQYFGPGTRLLVL.

CDR3 amino acids: CASSWNPGRETQYF. The DNA for the CDR3 is TGTGCCAGCAGTTGGAATCCAGGGAGGGAGACCCAGTACTTC. The chain has TRBV6-5 and TRBJ2-5; tentatively, D is TRBD2 (6 bases). The CDR3 extends over 14 amino acids. V was shortened by 4 bases and J by 5 bases, with 14 bases between the two germline ends. CDR1 is MNHEY and CDR2 is SVGAGI in the germline V gene.

As DNA, the CDR3 is TGTGCCAGCAGTTACGGGACAGGAACCTACGAGCAGTACTTC. This sequence encodes CASSYGTGTYEQYF. J is TRBJ2-7 and V is TRBV6-6, with 8 bases fitting TRBD1. The CDR3 covers 14 residues. J lost 2 bases, V lost 2 bases, and 2 bases had no gene match. CDR1 is MNHNY and CDR2 is SVGAGI in the germline V gene (reference sequence).

The chain recombines TRBV18 with TRBJ2-2; D remains unclear. V was shortened by 1 base and J by 7 bases, with 10 bases between the two germline ends. Germline loops: CDR1 KGHSH, CDR2 LQKENI. The CDR3 totals 14 residues. The CDR3 region is CASSPRQQIGELFF. As DNA, the CDR3 is TGTGCCAGCTCACCACGGCAACAAATCGGGGAGCTGTTTTTT. Full variable domain (outside the CDR3, taken from reference TRBV18 and TRBJ2-2): NAGVMQNPRHLVRRRGQEARLRCSPMKGHSHVYWYRQLPEEGLKFMVYLQKENIIDESGMPKERFSAEFPKEGPSILRIQQVVRGDSAAYFCASSPRQQIGELFFGEGSRLTVL.

The chain carries TRBV19 and TRBJ2-1, with TRBD2 matching over 15 bases. The CDR3 contains 15 residues. V was pared by 7 bases and J by 8 bases, with 6 bases of the junction left unmatched. Germline V lookup: CDR1 LNHDA, CDR2 SQIVND (reference sequence). The CDR3 DNA reads TGTGCCAGTAAGAGGACTAGCGGGAGGGTCGATGAGCAGTTCTTC. Its protein product is CASKRTSGRVDEQFF.

This clone was seen once. The rearrangement joins TRBV7-2 to TRBJ1-2; D gene ambiguous. The CDR3 length is 11 residues. The V gene lost 3 bases and the J gene lost 5 bases, with 4 bases spanning the gap. In germline, CDR1 is SGHTA, CDR2 FQGNSA. The DNA of the CDR3 is TGTGCCAGCAGCTTGTCGTATGGCTACACCTTC. This sequence encodes CASSLSYGYTF.

This chain joins TRBV5-4 and TRBJ2-5; 7 bases fit TRBD1. Per the germline V gene, CDR1 is SGHNT and CDR2 is YYREEE (reference sequence). The ends lost 4 bases at V and 5 bases at J; junction bases unmatched: 14. The CDR3 contains 16 residues. The CDR3: CASSTNRDRDGETQYF. CDR3 coding DNA: TGTGCCAGCAGCACAAACCGGGACAGAGACGGGGAGACCCAGTACTTC.

The V gene is TRBV7-2, the J gene TRBJ2-7; TRBD1 matches at 10 bases. The CDR3 loop spans 15 amino acids. CDR1 is SGHTA, CDR2 FQGNSA, per germline. The junction had 8 bases not matched to a gene; V was cut back by 5 bases and J by 4 bases. The DNA of the CDR3 is TGTGCCAGCAGCATAGAATGGACAGGGGGTTACGAGCAGTACTTC. Protein sequence: CASSIEWTGGYEQYF. Combining the CDR3 with reference TRBV7-2 and TRBJ2-7 gives the whole variable domain GAGVSQSPSNKVTEKGKDVELRCDPISGHTALYWYRQSLGQGLEFLIYFQGNSAPDKSGLPSDRFSAERTGGSVSTLTIQRTQQEDSAVYLCASSIEWTGGYEQYFGPGTRLTVT.

The chain links TRBV18 to TRBJ2-7, with TRBD1 as a possible D gene (6 bases). Trimming left V 3 bases short and J 0 bases short, with 12 bases between. From germline, CDR1 is KGHSH and CDR2 LQKENI. This CDR3 comprises 15 residues. CDR3 bases: TGTGCCAGCTCACCCGGGACACCTAGCTCCTACGAGCAGTACTTC. Its protein product is CASSPGTPSSYEQYF. Variable domain in full (rest from reference TRBV18 and TRBJ2-7): NAGVMQNPRHLVRRRGQEARLRCSPMKGHSHVYWYRQLPEEGLKFMVYLQKENIIDESGMPKERFSAEFPKEGPSILRIQQVVRGDSAAYFCASSPGTPSSYEQYFGPGTRLTVT.

This chain connects TRBV4-2 to TRBJ1-5; the match to TRBD1 covers 9 bases. Losses at the gene ends were 0 bases for V and 3 bases for J; bases not matched to a gene: 3. Germline-derived CDR1 and CDR2 are LGHNA and YNFKEQ. The CDR3 totals 16 residues. This CDR3 is CASSQDGQGYNQPQHF. CDR3 nucleotide sequence: TGTGCCAGCAGCCAAGATGGACAGGGGTACAATCAGCCCCAGCATTTT.

V usage is TRBV28 and J usage is TRBJ2-7; D may be TRBD1 (6 bases). Germline CDR1 is MDHEN and CDR2 is SYDVKM. This CDR3 has 12 residues. V lost 5 bases and J 3 bases, leaving 8 bases between the germline ends. The CDR3 protein is CASSKGGYEQYF. The CDR3, as DNA: TGTGCCAGCAGTAAAGGGGGCTACGAGCAGTACTTC. The entire variable domain, with the rest obtained from reference TRBV28 and TRBJ2-7, is as follows: DVKVTQSSRYLVKRTGEKVFLECVQDMDHENMFWYRQDPGLGLRLIYFSYDVKMKEKGDIPEGYSVSREKKERFSLILESASTNQTSMYLCASSKGGYEQYFGPGTRLTVT.

The chain uses TRBV27 and TRBJ2-6; 8 nucleotides match TRBD1. There are 18 residues in the CDR3. With 1 base clipped from V and 0 bases from J, the junction kept 5 bases outside the gene matches. The germline CDR1 and CDR2 sequences are MNHEY and SMNVEV (reference sequence). This CDR3 reads CASSLFLQGASGANVLTF. The CDR3 DNA follows: TGTGCCAGCAGTTTATTCCTCCAGGGGGCCTCTGGGGCCAACGTCCTGACTTTC.

This clone was counted a single time. The genes are TRBV7-3 and TRBJ1-1, with D possibly TRBD1 on 6 matching bases. CDR3 size: 12 residues. CDR1 SGHTA and CDR2 FQGTGA come from the germline V gene. Trimming pared 8 bases from V and 4 bases from J, leaving 11 bases between. The CDR3 DNA follows: TGTGCCAGCCGGGGGGCAGGCACTGAAGCTTTCTTT. Protein sequence: CASRGAGTEAFF.

This clone turned up a few times. The chain has TRBV10-1 and TRBJ1-1; TRBD1 aligns across 9 bases. The CDR3 is 13 amino acids. Trimming took 6 bases from V and 1 from J; bases not matched to a gene: 0. CDR1 and CDR2 (germline): WNHNN, SYGVQD (reference sequence). In DNA, the CDR3 is TGCGCCAGCAGACAGGGGGCGAACACTGAAGCTTTCTTT. Residues: CASRQGANTEAFF.

This clone was detected once. V usage is TRBV6-5 and J usage is TRBJ1-2; a possible D gene is TRBD1 (5 bases). V lost 4 bases and J 5 bases, leaving 17 bases between the germline ends. The CDR3 loop spans 15 amino acids. The germline V gene has CDR1 MNHEY and CDR2 SVGAGI. CDR3 DNA: TGTGCCAGCAGTTCGGGGGGAGCAGGAGATTATGGCTACACCTTC. Its protein is CASSSGGAGDYGYTF.

This clone appeared many times. The chain links TRBV5-1 to TRBJ2-2; tentative D call: TRBD1 (5 bases). The V gene lost 1 base and the J gene lost 7 bases, with 8 bases spanning the gap. Germline assignment: CDR1 SGHRS and CDR2 YFSETQ. The length of the CDR3 is 13 residues. The CDR3 region has the DNA TGCGCCAGCAGCTTGCAGGGTGACGGGGAGCTGTTTTTT. Protein product: CASSLQGDGELFF. Filled out from reference TRBV5-1 and TRBJ2-2, the complete variable domain reads KAGVTQTPRYLIKTRGQQVTLSCSPISGHRSVSWYQQTPGQGLQFLFEYFSETQRNKGNFPGRFSGRQFSNSRSEMNVSTLELGDSALYLCASSLQGDGELFFGEGSRLTVL.

V gene TRBV19 combines with J gene TRBJ1-5; 11 nucleotides align to TRBD1. Trimming took 6 bases from V and 6 from J; bases not matched to a gene: 7. This CDR3 has 15 residues. Germline V CDR1 and CDR2: LNHDA, SQIVND (reference sequence). The CDR3 region has the DNA TGTGCCAGTAGCGGACAGGGGGCTTCGGGTCAGCCCCAGCATTTT. This translates into CASSGQGASGQPQHF.

J is TRBJ1-5 and V is TRBV6-6; D perhaps matches TRBD1 (6 bases). V was cut by 6 bases and J by 0 bases, with 12 bases left in between. Germline V lookup: CDR1 MNHNY, CDR2 SVGAGI (reference sequence). The CDR3 sequence is 15 residues long. The CDR3 bases are TGTGCCAGCAGGACGGACAGCTATAGCAATCAGCCCCAGCATTTT. It encodes CASRTDSYSNQPQHF.